A single sample gave rise to the 16 T cell receptor beta chains below, sequenced in a study of blood T cell repertoires in COVID-19. Some clones are missing from TCRdb's copy, which holds only in-frame ones; the method was immunoSEQ multiplex PCR. The data show under 300,000 clones, about nine tenths seen once. The sequenced sample consisted of PBMCs or T cells enriched from blood (not recorded which). The origin of the receptors is a man younger than 30 who had recovered from COVID-19.

This clone was recorded once. V usage is TRBV6-5 and J usage is TRBJ1-5; 8 positions match TRBD1. The junction had 1 base not matched to a gene; V was cut back by 3 bases and J by 6 bases. The length of the CDR3 is 13 residues. Germline assignment: CDR1 MNHEY and CDR2 SVGAGI. The CDR3 DNA sequence: TGTGCCAGCAGTTATGGACAGGGTCAGCCCCAGCATTTT. Its translation: CASSYGQGQPQHF.

The V call is TRBV13, the J call TRBJ2-1, with a possible D match to TRBD2 (6 bases). There are 15 residues in the CDR3. The germline gives CDR1 PRHDT, CDR2 FYEKMQ (reference sequence). Trimming shortened V by 4 bases and J by 2 bases, and 12 bases separated the two germline ends. In DNA, the CDR3 is TGTGCCAGCAGCTGGGGAGGTGGTCCCTACAATGAGCAGTTCTTC. Its translation is CASSWGGGPYNEQFF.

The V gene is TRBV11-3, the J gene TRBJ2-2; possible D gene TRBD1, 5 bases. The germline V gene has CDR1 SGHNT and CDR2 YENEEA. The CDR3 runs to 18 residues. V was trimmed by 1 base and J by 5 bases, leaving 20 bases between them. CDR3 coding DNA: TGTGCCAGCAGCTTAGTTTGGGATCCAGGGTCCAGGACCGGGGAGCTGTTTTTT. Amino acid sequence: CASSLVWDPGSRTGELFF.

CDR3 region: CASRPIQGSNQPQHF. As DNA, the CDR3 is TGTGCCAGTAGGCCTATCCAGGGGAGCAATCAGCCCCAGCATTTT. The chain combines TRBV19 with TRBJ1-5, with D tentatively TRBD1 (6 bases). The ends were cut back, 6 bases at V and 1 base at J, with 13 bases in the middle. The V gene's germline CDR1 is LNHDA and CDR2 SQIVND (reference sequence). The CDR3 covers 15 residues.

About this clone itself: An end of the junction differs from the germline gene, which may be a read error. This sequence joins TRBV25-1 and TRBJ2-1; 7 positions match TRBD1. CDR3 length: 14 residues. Looked up from germline, CDR1 is MGHDK and CDR2 is SYGVNS. CDR3 sequence: CASSGAGGYNEQFF. For the CDR3, the DNA is TGTGCCAGTAGTGGGGCAGGGGGCTACAATGAGCAGTTCTTC.

This clone has just one count. V usage is TRBV6-5 and J usage is TRBJ2-3; the D gene is possibly TRBD2 (6 bases). The ends were cut back, 3 bases at V and 1 base at J, with 14 bases in the middle. The CDR3 sequence is 16 residues long. Germline V CDR1 and CDR2: MNHEY, SVGAGI. CDR3 sequence (DNA): TGTGCCAGCAGTTATCTCCTGGGGGGAGGCACAGATACGCAGTATTTT. Amino acids: CASSYLLGGGTDTQYF.

V usage is TRBV30 and J usage is TRBJ1-5; D is undetermined. Trimming shortened V by 2 bases and J by 2 bases, and 10 bases separated the two germline ends. The CDR3 loop spans 14 amino acids. Germline CDR1 and CDR2: GTSNPN and SVGIG (reference sequence). The CDR3 nucleotides read TGTGCCTGGAGTAAAATCCAGGGCAATCAGCCCCAGCATTTT. Amino acids: CAWSKIQGNQPQHF.

The rearrangement links TRBV5-1 to TRBJ1-1; 7 bases align to TRBD1. The V gene end was trimmed by 0 bases and the J gene end by 1 base; junction bases not matched to a gene: 3. Germline lookup yields CDR1 SGHRS and CDR2 YFSETQ. The CDR3 spans 15 residues. The DNA for the CDR3 is TGCGCCAGCAGCTTGGTTGGACAGGCGAACACTGAAGCTTTCTTT. Translating it yields CASSLVGQANTEAFF.

The rearrangement joins TRBV10-3 to TRBJ2-7, with 7 bases identical to TRBD1. This CDR3 is 17 amino acids long. The V gene end was trimmed by 8 bases and the J gene end by 6 bases; junction bases not matched to a gene: 22. The germline V gene encodes CDR1 ENHRY and CDR2 SYGVKD. The CDR3 sequence: CAIGSGTASFGGSEQYF. CDR3 DNA sequence: TGTGCCATCGGTTCCGGGACAGCCTCCTTTGGTGGTTCCGAGCAGTACTTC.

The chain carries TRBV12-5 and TRBJ2-7, with D perhaps TRBD1 (5 bases). V lost 5 bases, J lost 4 bases, and 21 bases lay in between. Germline loops: CDR1 LGHNT, CDR2 FRNRAP. The CDR3 spans 16 residues. The CDR3 loop reads CASGKALLAGLYEQYF. The CDR3 bases are TGTGCTAGTGGTAAGGCCCTTTTGGCAGGGTTATACGAGCAGTACTTC.

The chain has TRBV27 and TRBJ1-1; maybe TRBD1 (5 bases). The ends were cut back, 3 bases at V and 3 bases at J, with 8 bases in the middle. The germline gives CDR1 MNHEY, CDR2 SMNVEV (reference sequence). The CDR3 is made up of 13 amino acids. CDR3 sequence (DNA): TGTGCCAGCAGTTTCATGACAGACACTGAAGCTTTCTTT. Its translation: CASSFMTDTEAFF.

The V call is TRBV10-2, the J call TRBJ2-1, with 9 positions matching TRBD2. Germline-derived CDR1 and CDR2 are WSHSY and SAAADI. J lost 8 bases, V lost 8 bases, and 7 bases had no gene match. The CDR3 covers 13 residues. CDR3: CASRAGGIDEQFF. CDR3 nucleotide sequence: TGCGCCAGCCGAGCGGGGGGCATCGATGAGCAGTTCTTC.

V and J are TRBV27 and TRBJ1-6; the D gene is possibly TRBD1 (6 bases). The CDR3 has 15 residues. CDR1 is MNHEY and CDR2 is SMNVEV in the germline V gene (reference sequence). With 5 bases removed from V and 6 bases from J, the gap between germline ends came to 14 bases. CDR3 DNA sequence: TGTGCCAGCAGTAACGCCGCAGGGGCTAATTCACCCCTCCACTTT. Amino acids: CASSNAAGANSPLHF.

This clone has a handful of counts. The V gene is TRBV5-5, the J gene TRBJ1-5, with TRBD1 identical over 7 bases. Trimming took 3 bases from V and 0 from J; bases not matched to a gene: 12. The CDR3 contains 18 residues. CDR1 and CDR2 (germline): SGHKS, YYEKEE (reference sequence). The CDR3 coding sequence is TGTGCCAGCAGCTCCACAGGGGCTCCTACGAATAGCAATCAGCCCCAGCATTTT. Its translation is CASSSTGAPTNSNQPQHF.

The rearrangement links TRBV10-3 to TRBJ1-5, with a weak D call TRBD1 (5 bases). From germline, CDR1 is ENHRY and CDR2 SYGVKD. V was cut by 0 bases and J by 0 bases, with 6 bases left in between. This CDR3 contains 15 residues. CDR3 region: CAISESTASNQPQHF. Here the CDR3 DNA reads TGTGCCATCAGTGAGTCGACAGCTAGCAATCAGCCCCAGCATTTT.

This chain links TRBV18 with TRBJ1-3; D possibly corresponds to TRBD1 (6 bases). From germline, CDR1 is KGHSH and CDR2 LQKENI. The germline V and J ends were trimmed by 6 bases and 0 bases, with 15 bases remaining between them. The CDR3 loop spans 16 amino acids. DNA for the CDR3: TGTGCCAGCTCCCCCGGGAGGGGGATCTCTGGAAACACCATATATTTT. Its protein product is CASSPGRGISGNTIYF.